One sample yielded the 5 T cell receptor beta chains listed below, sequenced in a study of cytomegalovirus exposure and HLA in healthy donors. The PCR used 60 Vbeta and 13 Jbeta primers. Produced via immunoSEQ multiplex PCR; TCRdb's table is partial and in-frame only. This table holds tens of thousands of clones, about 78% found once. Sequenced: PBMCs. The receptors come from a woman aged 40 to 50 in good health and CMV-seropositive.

CDR3 protein: CASSIGQSTGELFF. CDR3 nucleotides: TGCGCCAGCAGCATCGGACAGAGCACCGGGGAGCTGTTTTTT. V is TRBV5-1 and J is TRBJ2-2, with D perhaps matching TRBD1 (6 bases). V lost 4 bases and J lost 4, with 11 bases in between. Germline-derived CDR1 and CDR2 are SGHRS and YFSETQ. The CDR3 extends over 14 amino acids.

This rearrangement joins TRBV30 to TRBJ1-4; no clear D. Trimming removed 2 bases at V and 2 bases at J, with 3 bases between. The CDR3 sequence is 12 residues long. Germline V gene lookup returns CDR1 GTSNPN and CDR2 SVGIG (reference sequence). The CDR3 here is CAWSQTNEKLFF. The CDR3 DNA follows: TGTGCCTGGAGTCAGACTAATGAAAAACTGTTTTTT.

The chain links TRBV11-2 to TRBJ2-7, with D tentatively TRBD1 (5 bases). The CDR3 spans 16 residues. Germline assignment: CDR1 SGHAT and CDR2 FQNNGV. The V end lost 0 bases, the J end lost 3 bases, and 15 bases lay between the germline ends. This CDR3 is CASSLEFGAGYYEQYF. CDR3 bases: TGTGCCAGCAGCTTAGAGTTCGGAGCAGGGTACTACGAGCAGTACTTC.

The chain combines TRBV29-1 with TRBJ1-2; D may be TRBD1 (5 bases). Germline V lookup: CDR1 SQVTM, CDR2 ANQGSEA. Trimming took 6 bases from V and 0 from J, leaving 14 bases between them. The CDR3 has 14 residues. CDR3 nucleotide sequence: TGCAGCGTCAACCGGGGGAGAGCTAACTATGGCTACACCTTC. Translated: CSVNRGRANYGYTF.

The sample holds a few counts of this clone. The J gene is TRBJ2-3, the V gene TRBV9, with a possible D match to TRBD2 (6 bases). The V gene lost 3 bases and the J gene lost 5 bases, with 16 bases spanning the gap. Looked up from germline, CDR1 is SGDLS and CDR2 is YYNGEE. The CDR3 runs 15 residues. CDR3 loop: CASSGRWGVQDTQYF. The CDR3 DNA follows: TGTGCCAGCAGCGGGAGGTGGGGGGTGCAAGATACGCAGTATTTT.